This is a list of T cell receptor beta chains from one sample in a study of CD8+ T cells in alopecia areata. Only in-frame clones appear in the TCRdb table, and some are missing; sequencing was by immunoSEQ multiplex PCR. This table has roughly 110,000 clones, roughly three fifths appearing once. The sample here was CD8+ T cells sorted from blood, taken at week 24, from a patient treated with tofacitinib. The receptors were gathered from a human donor with alopecia areata. The CDR3 runs from the conserved cysteine through the conserved F or W. The order of the fields is CDR3 length, clone size, V gene, CDR3 protein. Size values are once, few and many counts, or a class for expanded clones, and some rows have none.

cdr3_length: 15; clone_size: NA; v_call: TRBV7-8; cdr3_aa: CASSPRTEGNYGYTF
cdr3_length: 15; clone_size: NA; v_call: TRBV19; cdr3_aa: CASSMRPLGDQPQHF
cdr3_length: 12; clone_size: NA; v_call: TRBV27; cdr3_aa: CASSSSNYGYTF
cdr3_length: 16; clone_size: few; v_call: TRBV4-3; cdr3_aa: CASSQDRDFSYNEQFF
cdr3_length: 12; clone_size: once; v_call: TRBV14; cdr3_aa: CASSKRNYGYTF
cdr3_length: 17; clone_size: NA; v_call: TRBV5-6; cdr3_aa: CASSLGSGEYSYNEQFF
cdr3_length: 14; clone_size: NA; v_call: TRBV9; cdr3_aa: CASSLDGTNYGYTF
cdr3_length: 16; clone_size: NA; v_call: TRBV6-5; cdr3_aa: CASSYSVGQGIYEQYF
cdr3_length: 14; clone_size: NA; v_call: TRBV7-9; cdr3_aa: CASTKGGRGHGYTF
cdr3_length: 12; clone_size: few; v_call: TRBV7-6; cdr3_aa: CASSLGYNEQFF
cdr3_length: 16; clone_size: NA; v_call: TRBV6-5; cdr3_aa: CASSYLPAGGRDTQYF
cdr3_length: 14; clone_size: NA; v_call: TRBV27; cdr3_aa: CASRTGGGTYGYTF
cdr3_length: 16; clone_size: NA; v_call: TRBV13; cdr3_aa: CASSPGTGGFGSPLHF
cdr3_length: 15; clone_size: NA; v_call: TRBV7-9; cdr3_aa: CASTSDRGHNYGYTF
cdr3_length: 13; clone_size: NA; v_call: TRBV7-3; cdr3_aa: CASASQNTDTQYF
cdr3_length: 13; clone_size: once; v_call: TRBV6-4; cdr3_aa: CASSPDGGETQYF
cdr3_length: 12; clone_size: NA; v_call: TRBV23-1; cdr3_aa: CASSRTEETQYF
cdr3_length: 14; clone_size: NA; v_call: TRBV9; cdr3_aa: CASSVAGENSPLHF
cdr3_length: 15; clone_size: few; v_call: TRBV15; cdr3_aa: CATSRDLWSIYEQYF
cdr3_length: 12; clone_size: NA; v_call: TRBV4-1; cdr3_aa: CASSQDPTEAFF
cdr3_length: 17; clone_size: few; v_call: TRBV7-8; cdr3_aa: CASSSYDDRGYHTEAFF
cdr3_length: 13; clone_size: NA; v_call: TRBV2; cdr3_aa: CAITDGPYNEQFF
cdr3_length: 13; clone_size: NA; v_call: TRBV6-5; cdr3_aa: CASSPRDTDTQYF
cdr3_length: 12; clone_size: few; v_call: TRBV5-1; cdr3_aa: CASSLVVAEQFF
cdr3_length: 15; clone_size: NA; v_call: TRBV28; cdr3_aa: CASSWIRDREETQYF
cdr3_length: 14; clone_size: NA; v_call: TRBV13; cdr3_aa: CASSWRTGLSEAFF
cdr3_length: 13; clone_size: NA; v_call: TRBV27; cdr3_aa: CASSLDSGGTQYF
cdr3_length: 15; clone_size: NA; v_call: TRBV7-2; cdr3_aa: CASSRDLPNTGELFF
cdr3_length: 14; clone_size: NA; v_call: TRBV27; cdr3_aa: CASSPDGPSYGYTF
cdr3_length: 13; clone_size: few; v_call: TRBV29-1; cdr3_aa: CSVGTPTSYEQYF
cdr3_length: 15; clone_size: NA; v_call: TRBV7-3; cdr3_aa: CASSFGTGFASEQFF
cdr3_length: 14; clone_size: NA; v_call: TRBV15; cdr3_aa: CATSRAGLRQPQHF
cdr3_length: 17; clone_size: NA; v_call: TRBV5-1; cdr3_aa: CASSLSSGASNTGELFF